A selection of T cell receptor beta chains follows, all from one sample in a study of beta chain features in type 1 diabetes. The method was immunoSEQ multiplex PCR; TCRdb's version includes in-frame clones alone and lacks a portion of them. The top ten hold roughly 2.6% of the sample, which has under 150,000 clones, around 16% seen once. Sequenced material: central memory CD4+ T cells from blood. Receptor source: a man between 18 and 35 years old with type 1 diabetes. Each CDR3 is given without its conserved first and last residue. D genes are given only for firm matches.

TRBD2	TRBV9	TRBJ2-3	ASSERGLDTQY
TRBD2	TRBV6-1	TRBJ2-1	ASSERGAGGGYNEQF
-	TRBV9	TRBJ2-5	ASSVRLEETQY
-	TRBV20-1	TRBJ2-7	SATKGYEQY
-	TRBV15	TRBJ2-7	ATSRDTQPSYEQY
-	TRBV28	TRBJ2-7	ASSLRERRY
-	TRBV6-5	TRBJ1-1	ASSRSGLDAEAF
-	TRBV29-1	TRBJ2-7	SVRTASYEQY
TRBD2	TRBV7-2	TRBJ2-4	ASSFFYGLADSKNIQY
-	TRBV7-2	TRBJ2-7	ASSEAAGQMTYEQY
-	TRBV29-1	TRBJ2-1	SVVRSRVLHEQF
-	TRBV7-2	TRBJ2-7	ASTSGGSYEQY
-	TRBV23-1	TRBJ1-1	ASSRQAPLVETEAF
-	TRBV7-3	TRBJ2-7	ASSSPGTGRYEQY
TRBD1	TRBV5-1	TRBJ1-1	ASSLSSPGGNTEAF
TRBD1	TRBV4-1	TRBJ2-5	ASSQRDRGKTETQY
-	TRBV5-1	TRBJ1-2	ASGPSNYGYT
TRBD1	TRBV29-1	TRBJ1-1	SVGRQGIEAF
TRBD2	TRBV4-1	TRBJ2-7	ASSQDLAGGPLEQY
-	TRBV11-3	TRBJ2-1	ASSLDQGGSASFNEQF
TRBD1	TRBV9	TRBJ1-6	AISVGDRAIYNSPLH
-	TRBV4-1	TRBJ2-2	ASSHETGRRKQPTGELF
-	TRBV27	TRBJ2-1	ASSRERSSYNEQF
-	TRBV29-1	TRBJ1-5	SVEAGDNQPQH
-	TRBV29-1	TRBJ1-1	SVQTNTEAF
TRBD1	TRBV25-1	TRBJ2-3	ASSERETGPSTDTQY
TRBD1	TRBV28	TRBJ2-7	ASSSLTRTGAGEQY
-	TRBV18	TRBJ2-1	ASSYRAAGEGNEQF
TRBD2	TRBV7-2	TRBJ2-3	ASSPGGPRGTDTQY
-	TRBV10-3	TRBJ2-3	AVTQGGLADTQY
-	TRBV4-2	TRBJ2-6	ASSQEWDSGANVLT
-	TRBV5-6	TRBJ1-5	ASSAYGQPQH
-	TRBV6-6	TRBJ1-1	ASSYPENTEAF
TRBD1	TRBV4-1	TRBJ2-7	ASSQAQDRVYEQY
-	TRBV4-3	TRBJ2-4	ASSQDQGGRNIQY
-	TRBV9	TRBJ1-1	ASSVVHTEAF
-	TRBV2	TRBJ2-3	ASSEGTDTQY
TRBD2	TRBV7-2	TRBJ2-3	GAQREPASTDTQY
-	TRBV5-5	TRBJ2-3	ASSLAPSVGETGNTQY
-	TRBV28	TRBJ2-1	ASIGPSYNEQF
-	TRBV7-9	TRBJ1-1	ASSSPPLNTEAF
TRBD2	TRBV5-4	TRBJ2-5	ASSLRLAGQETQY